This section outlines one T cell receptor (beta chain) sequence together with its context. Its antigen is not yet known. The input lacks base qualities; no much larger clone sits a single base away. TCRbeta CDR3 regions were amplified from genomic DNA using the immunoSEQ Assay, a bias-controlled multiplex PCR. Under the source paper's analysis protocol: The number of nucleated cells in each sample was estimated by amplification of reference gene primers within the assay. To quantify the absolute abundance of each unique TCRbeta CDR3 rearrangement, sequence reads were collapsed and filtered. Productive Simpson clonality was computed per sample as the square root of Simpson's diversity index over productive rearrangements. Sourced from immuneACCESS, this table was stored by TCRdb with only in-frame sequences that have V and J called. A share of the clones is absent; for the studies checked, an unresolved V gene accounts for under half, and the remainder has no known explanation. The D gene and trimming were derived from the DNA, and the V and J assignments and clone size from that table. This sample holds about 180,000 clones; 84% were observed only once. The ten largest make up 13% to 15% of the sample.

The CDR3, from cysteine to phenylalanine, totals 16 residues. Only the CDR3 DNA is retained, 48 bases long and in frame from the first base. Reading the germline V gene (reference sequence) gives CDR1 PRHDT and CDR2 FYEKMQ. After removal of 4 bases from V and 6 bases from J, the junction retains 9 bases not matched to a gene. This record comes from a study of blood T cell repertoires in COVID-19 (dated by TCRdb to between 2020 and 2021). Regarding the research as a whole: Samples from collaborators originated in the United States, Italy and Spain and spanned both the acute and convalescent phases of COVID-19. The material from the prospective study consisted of cDNA or gDNA derived from T cells, B-cell-depleted T cells, or PBMCs. Deeply sampled blood TCRbeta repertoires from subjects exposed to, actively infected with, or recovered from COVID-19 were included in the dataset. The repertoires were released in a freely available public database intended as a resource for research on the immune response to SARS-CoV-2. The samples were drawn from two sources: the first 160 participants of the ongoing ImmuneRACE study, and over 950 subjects contributed by 6 global collaborators. A de-identified subject ID, COVID-19 status, age in years and sex were almost always included in the sample metadata. Where available, HLA class I and class II types were obtained from metadata supplied by the sample provider rather than from assay-based typing. The investigation overall reported the following: The quantity of clinical and demographic metadata differed by source and by participant and was supplied without curation.

Participants in the prospective study were enrolled through a virtual design, were aged about 18 to 100 years, and lived in some 24 United States geographic areas. Cohort assignment in the prospective study relied on participant-reported clinical history from a screening survey and a study questionnaire. Recovered participants in ImmuneRACE Cohort 3 were defined as having two consecutive negative NP/OP PCR tests, clearance from a healthcare professional, or resolution of symptoms. In the prospective study, whole blood, serum and a nasopharyngeal or oropharyngeal swab were collected from each participant by mobile phlebotomists. Over an approximately two-month period, participants in the prospective study had the option of providing additional blood draws and questionnaires. Blood samples from the prospective study were shipped frozen or at room temperature prior to DNA extraction.

The chain is encoded by TRBV13 joined to TRBJ1-6; 7 bases in the middle match TRBD1. Input material: PBMCs or T cells enriched from blood (not recorded which). This receptor was obtained from a man over 45 who had recovered from COVID-19. The CDR3 protein: CASSYSLTGTNSPLHF. The DNA sequence reads TGTGCCAGCAGCTACTCATTGACAGGGACTAATTCACCCCTCCACTTT.